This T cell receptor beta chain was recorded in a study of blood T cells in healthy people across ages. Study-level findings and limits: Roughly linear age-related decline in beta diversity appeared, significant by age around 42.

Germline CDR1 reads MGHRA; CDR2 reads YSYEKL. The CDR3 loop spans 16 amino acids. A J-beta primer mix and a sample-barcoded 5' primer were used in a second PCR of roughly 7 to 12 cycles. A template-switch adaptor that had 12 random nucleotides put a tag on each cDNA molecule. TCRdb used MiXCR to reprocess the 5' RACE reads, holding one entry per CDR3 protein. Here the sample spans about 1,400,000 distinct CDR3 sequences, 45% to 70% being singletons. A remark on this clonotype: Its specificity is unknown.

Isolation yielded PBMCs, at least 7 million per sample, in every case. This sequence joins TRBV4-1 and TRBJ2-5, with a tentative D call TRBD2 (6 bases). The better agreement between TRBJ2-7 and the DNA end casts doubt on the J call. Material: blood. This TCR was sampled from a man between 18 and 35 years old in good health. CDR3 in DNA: TGCGCCAGCAGCGTCCGATGGGGGACTCAAAACTACGAGCAGTACTTC. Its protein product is CASSVRWGTQNYEQYF.